This entry lists 14 T cell receptor beta chains sequenced from one sample in a study of blood T cell repertoires in COVID-19. TCRdb keeps only in-frame clones here, not all; method: immunoSEQ multiplex PCR. This table has 250,000 or so clones, about nine tenths appearing once. The source material was peripheral blood. Receptor source: a middle-aged woman who had recovered from COVID-19.

The chain combines TRBV10-3 with TRBJ1-1; D gene unclear. V lost 5 bases and J 5 bases, leaving 9 bases between the germline ends. CDR1 is ENHRY and CDR2 is SYGVKD in the germline V gene. The length of the CDR3 is 12 residues. CDR3 protein: CAISTIGTEAFF. The DNA of the CDR3 is TGTGCCATCAGTACGATCGGGACTGAAGCTTTCTTT.

Regarding this clone: This CDR3 is also generated by other DNA sequences in the sample. This chain joins TRBV27 and TRBJ2-7, with D possibly matching TRBD2 (6 bases). This CDR3 is built from 13 residues. Trimming stripped 6 bases from V and 2 bases from J, with 11 bases between. CDR1 is MNHEY, CDR2 SMNVEV, per germline (reference sequence). The CDR3 protein is CASSPGGPYEQYF. Here the CDR3 DNA reads TGTGCCAGCAGCCCCGGAGGGCCCTACGAGCAGTACTTC.

This rearrangement joins TRBV13 to TRBJ2-7; 7 nucleotides agree with TRBD2. The ends lost 6 bases at V and 3 bases at J; junction bases unmatched: 8. This CDR3 is 14 amino acids long. The germline V gene has CDR1 PRHDT and CDR2 FYEKMQ (reference sequence). CDR3 protein: CASRLRGGGYEQYF. Here the CDR3 DNA reads TGTGCCAGCAGACTCCGTGGCGGGGGCTACGAGCAGTACTTC.

V usage is TRBV11-2 and J usage is TRBJ1-2; maybe TRBD1 (6 bases). Deletions cut 5 bases from V and 2 bases from J, with 12 bases between. Germline V gene data show CDR1 as SGHAT and CDR2 as FQNNGV. This CDR3 is built from 14 residues. As DNA, the CDR3 is TGTGCCAGCAGCCCTCAGGGGTCCAACTATGGCTACACCTTC. Translation gives CASSPQGSNYGYTF.

The rearrangement uses TRBV30 and TRBJ1-2; TRBD1 matches at 7 bases. The V gene end was trimmed by 1 base and the J gene end by 8 bases; junction bases not matched to a gene: 4. CDR1 and CDR2 from the germline V gene are GTSNPN and SVGIG (reference sequence). This CDR3 spans 12 amino acids. CDR3 protein: CAWSGTGDGYTF. The CDR3 DNA follows: TGTGCCTGGAGTGGAACAGGGGACGGCTACACCTTC.

The chain recombines TRBV7-3 with TRBJ2-2; 9 bases line up with TRBD2. The CDR3 has 16 amino acids. The junction had 10 bases not matched to a gene; V was cut back by 5 bases and J by 6 bases. Germline CDR1 reads SGHTA; CDR2 reads FQGTGA. The CDR3 region has the DNA TGTGCCAGCAGCCCTGTAGCGGGAGAGCGTGCCGGGGAGCTGTTTTTT. This translates into CASSPVAGERAGELFF. Full variable domain (remainder filled in from reference TRBV7-3 and TRBJ2-2): GAGVSQTPSNKVTEKGKYVELRCDPISGHTALYWYRQSLGQGPEFLIYFQGTGAADDSGLPNDRFFAVRPEGSVSTLKIQRTERGDSAVYLCASSPVAGERAGELFFGEGSRLTVL.

The J gene is TRBJ2-1, the V gene TRBV19; TRBD2 agrees at 11 bases. Germline lookup yields CDR1 LNHDA and CDR2 SQIVND (reference sequence). With V trimmed by 5 bases and J by 3 bases, 3 bases remained unmatched. This CDR3 is built from 15 residues. DNA of the CDR3: TGTGCCAGTAGTGTAGCGGGAGGGATCTACAATGAGCAGTTCTTC. Its translation is CASSVAGGIYNEQFF. The full variable domain, rest sourced from reference TRBV19 and TRBJ2-1, is DGGITQSPKYLFRKEGQNVTLSCEQNLNHDAMYWYRQDPGQGLRLIYYSQIVNDFQKGDIAEGYSVSREKKESFPLTVTSAQKNPTAFYLCASSVAGGIYNEQFFGPGTRLTVL.

This chain uses TRBV3-1 (or the pseudogene TRBV3-2) with TRBJ1-5, with TRBD1 as a possible D gene (6 bases). Germline CDR1 LGHDT, CDR2 YNNKEL (reference sequence). V lost 0 bases and J 2 bases, leaving 11 bases between the germline ends. The CDR3 loop spans 16 amino acids. DNA for the CDR3: TGTGCCAGCAGCCAAGATAGCAGGGGTGGCAATCAGCCCCAGCATTTT. This translates into CASSQDSRGGNQPQHF.

The gene calls are TRBV9 and TRBJ2-5; D possibly corresponds to TRBD2 (6 bases). The germline CDR1 and CDR2 sequences are SGDLS and YYNGEE. This CDR3 is built from 14 residues. Trimming removed 0 bases at V and 7 bases at J, with 13 bases between. The CDR3 sequence is CASSVEGLGGTQYF. DNA for the CDR3: TGTGCCAGCAGCGTAGAGGGTTTGGGGGGGACCCAGTACTTC.

In its sample, this clone was seen once. DNA for the CDR3: TGTGCCAGCAGCCAAGATATACAGGGTGGCGAGTATAGCGGCTACACCTTC. Residues: CASSQDIQGGEYSGYTF. The V call is TRBV3-1 (or the pseudogene TRBV3-2), the J call TRBJ1-2; D may be TRBD1 (6 bases). Germline CDR1 is LGHDT and CDR2 is YNNKEL (reference sequence). This CDR3 spans 17 amino acids. The germline V and J ends were trimmed by 0 bases and 8 bases, with 22 bases remaining between them.

CDR3 sequence: CASSSRRLAGASTDTQYF. The CDR3 nucleotides read TGTGCCAGCAGCTCCCGGCGTCTAGCGGGAGCTAGCACAGATACGCAGTATTTT. The chain employs TRBV11-3 and TRBJ2-3, with 10 bases matching TRBD2. The V and J ends lost 4 bases and 0 bases, in that order; junction bases with no gene match: 10. Germline values: CDR1 SGHNT, CDR2 YENEEA. The CDR3 has 18 amino acids.

The rearrangement joins TRBV29-1 to TRBJ1-1; weak D call: TRBD1 (5 bases). The CDR3 sequence is 12 residues long. V lost 6 bases, J lost 8 bases, and 16 bases lay in between. CDR1 is SQVTM, CDR2 ANQGSEA, per germline. The CDR3 nucleotides read TGCAGCGTCGCGACAGATGGGATCGAAGCTTTCTTT. Amino acids: CSVATDGIEAFF.

The genes are TRBV28 and TRBJ1-5; tentatively, D is TRBD1 (6 bases). CDR1 is MDHEN, CDR2 SYDVKM, per germline. This CDR3 has 12 residues. The ends were cut back, 5 bases at V and 6 bases at J, with 8 bases in the middle. CDR3 protein: CASSTGFQPQHF. CDR3 DNA: TGTGCCAGCAGTACAGGGTTTCAGCCCCAGCATTTT.

A word on this clone: Mismatch with germline at one junction end may stem from a read error. Other nucleotide sequences from this sample produce the same CDR3. The genes are TRBV11-2 and TRBJ2-2; 9 positions agree with TRBD2. The CDR3 contains 16 residues. Germline V gene lookup returns CDR1 SGHAT and CDR2 FQNNGV. CDR3 nucleotide sequence: TGTGCCAGCCTCATGGGGCTAGCGGGATCTGACGGGGAGCTATTTTTT. It encodes CASLMGLAGSDGELFF.